This T cell receptor (beta chain) was captured in a study of immune evolution from preneoplasia to lung adenocarcinoma. This clone is categorized as large. Clones were read by immunoSEQ multiplex PCR, and TCRdb kept only the in-frame ones, dropping some. The sample shows about 10,000 clones, around three quarters of them seen only once. Sequenced sample: FFPE normal lung tissue adjacent to the tumor. The sequence was collected from a person aged 55 to 70 with lung adenocarcinoma. Some clones in this sample may be carry-over from other donors' samples.

For the CDR3, the DNA is TGTGCCAGCAGCGCCGGGGCCACCTTACAAGAGACCCAGTACTTC. It yields the protein CASSAGATLQETQYF. The gene calls are TRBV7-2 and TRBJ2-5; D may be TRBD1 or TRBD2 (5 bases each). Deletions cut 5 bases from V and 2 bases from J, with 15 bases between. This CDR3 region has 15 residues. CDR1 SGHTA and CDR2 FQGNSA come from the germline V gene.